The 32 T cell receptor beta chains below come from one sample, sequenced in a study of shared clonotypes between healthy human individuals. CD45RO-negative, CCR7-selected cells formed the naive CD8 fraction, which excluded terminally differentiated effector memory CD45RA+ cells. Profiling relied on immunoSEQ multiplex PCR, and the TCRdb table lists in-frame clones only, not all of them. The sample gives about 2.2 million clones, just over 90% of which show up once; 1.5% to 2% is in the top ten. Sequencing was done on a sample of naive CD8+ T cells from PBMCs. The receptors were gathered from a man younger than 35 in good health. Some clones in this sample may be carry-over from other donors' samples.

The chain is built from TRBV11-2 and TRBJ2-2; maybe TRBD2 (5 bases). The V and J ends lost 5 bases and 5 bases respectively, with 15 bases between them. CDR1 SGHAT and CDR2 FQNNGV come from the germline V gene. The CDR3 consists of 15 residues. The chain's CDR3 is CASSHEGNPTGELFF. CDR3 sequence (DNA): TGTGCCAGCAGCCACGAGGGTAATCCTACCGGGGAGCTGTTTTTT. Together with reference TRBV11-2 and TRBJ2-2, the CDR3 gives the full variable domain: EAGVAQSPRYKIIEKRQSVAFWCNPISGHATLYWYQQILGQGPKLLIQFQNNGVVDDSQLPKDRFSAERLKGVDSTLKIQPAKLEDSAVYLCASSHEGNPTGELFFGEGSRLTVL.

The chain combines TRBV9 with TRBJ2-1; D may be TRBD2 (6 bases). The germline CDR1 and CDR2 sequences are SGDLS and YYNGEE. V lost 4 bases to trimming and J lost 4 bases, with 15 bases between them. The CDR3 spans 15 residues. In nucleotides, the CDR3 is TGTGCCAGCAGCCCCCCCCGCGGGAATTACAATGAGCAGTTCTTC. This sequence encodes CASSPPRGNYNEQFF.

The V call is TRBV7-9, the J call TRBJ2-1, with TRBD2 matching 10 bases. J gave up 7 bases and V 5 bases, and 11 bases lay outside the gene matches. CDR1 SEHNR and CDR2 FQNEAQ come from the germline V gene (reference sequence). The CDR3 totals 16 residues. For the CDR3, the DNA is TGTGCCAGCAGCCCCCCGGTAGCTAGCGGGAGAAATGAGCAGTTCTTC. This translates into CASSPPVASGRNEQFF.

This chain links TRBV27 with TRBJ2-1, with TRBD2 matching 8 bases. The V segment lost 5 bases and the J segment 3 bases; nucleotides outside the gene matches: 9. The V gene's germline CDR1 is MNHEY and CDR2 SMNVEV (reference sequence). The length of the CDR3 is 16 residues. CDR3 sequence (DNA): TGTGCCAGCAGTCCGTCAGCGGGAGCTCGCTACAATGAGCAGTTCTTC. Translated, it gives CASSPSAGARYNEQFF.

V is TRBV7-9 and J is TRBJ2-3; D gene unclear. The ends were cut back, 10 bases at V and 6 bases at J, with 11 bases in the middle. The germline V gene encodes CDR1 SEHNR and CDR2 FQNEAQ (reference sequence). The CDR3 extends over 11 amino acids. CDR3 DNA: TGTGCCACCATGGGCCCCGATACGCAGTATTTT. It translates to CATMGPDTQYF.

The V gene is TRBV28, the J gene TRBJ2-2; D may be TRBD1 or TRBD2 (5 bases each). V was trimmed by 8 bases and J by 4 bases, leaving 14 bases between them. Germline V gene sequence: CDR1 MDHEN, CDR2 SYDVKM. The CDR3 has 14 amino acids. CDR3 residues: CASGPLGVTGELFF. For the CDR3, the DNA is TGTGCCAGCGGCCCTTTGGGGGTCACCGGGGAGCTGTTTTTT.

The V call is TRBV10-2, the J call TRBJ1-1; D perhaps matches TRBD1 (6 bases). The V and J ends lost 6 bases and 4 bases respectively, with 15 bases between them. The CDR3 extends over 14 amino acids. The germline V gene encodes CDR1 WSHSY and CDR2 SAAADI. The CDR3 sequence: CASRVLQGATEAFF. In DNA, the CDR3 is TGCGCCAGCAGAGTTTTACAGGGAGCCACTGAAGCTTTCTTT.

This sequence joins TRBV27 and TRBJ2-3; D perhaps matches TRBD2 (6 bases). This CDR3 is built from 17 residues. V gave up 0 bases and J gave up 0 bases, with 13 bases separating them. Germline-derived CDR1 and CDR2 are MNHEY and SMNVEV (reference sequence). CDR3 loop: CASSLSIAAASTDTQYF. DNA of the CDR3: TGTGCCAGCAGTTTATCGATAGCGGCCGCTAGCACAGATACGCAGTATTTT.

The chain is built from TRBV19 and TRBJ1-1; tentatively, D is TRBD1 (6 bases). Per the germline V gene, CDR1 is LNHDA and CDR2 is SQIVND (reference sequence). Trimming took 3 bases from V and 1 from J, leaving 12 bases between them. CDR3 length: 15 amino acids. CDR3 DNA sequence: TGTGCCAGTAGTATGACAGGTTTGAAGAACACTGAAGCTTTCTTT. It translates to CASSMTGLKNTEAFF.

This rearrangement joins TRBV10-2 to TRBJ1-5, with D maybe TRBD1 (6 bases). The CDR3 totals 14 residues. The V gene lost 6 bases and the J gene lost 6 bases, with 15 bases spanning the gap. Germline V gene lookup returns CDR1 WSHSY and CDR2 SAAADI. The CDR3 sequence: CASRATGTGQPQHF. Written as DNA, the CDR3 is TGCGCCAGCAGGGCGACAGGAACTGGTCAGCCCCAGCATTTT.

Concerning this clone itself: At the DNA level, this CDR3 is encoded by other sequences in the same sample as well. This rearrangement joins TRBV9 to TRBJ2-7; D is uncertain. The CDR3 length is 12 residues. CDR1 and CDR2 (germline): SGDLS, YYNGEE. V was trimmed by 4 bases and J by 4 bases, leaving 9 bases between them. This CDR3 is CASSPNTYEQYF. The CDR3 DNA is TGTGCCAGCAGCCCAAACACTTACGAGCAGTACTTC.

V is TRBV11-2 and J is TRBJ2-1; 10 nucleotides line up with TRBD2. This CDR3 has 15 residues. After removal of 2 bases from V and 9 bases from J, the junction contained 7 bases not matched to a gene. Germline assignment: CDR1 SGHAT and CDR2 FQNNGV. The CDR3 loop is CASSLYQREGGEQFF. The CDR3 nucleotides read TGTGCCAGCAGCTTATATCAGCGGGAGGGGGGTGAGCAGTTCTTC.

The chain couples TRBV29-1 to TRBJ1-2, with D maybe TRBD1 (5 bases). The germline gives CDR1 SQVTM, CDR2 ANQGSEA. With 4 bases removed from V and 8 bases from J, the gap between germline ends came to 11 bases. The CDR3 is made up of 11 amino acids. The CDR3 nucleotides are TGCAGCGTTGGCCAGGGTCGCGGCTACACCTTC. Translating it yields CSVGQGRGYTF.

V and J are TRBV11-2 and TRBJ2-7, with D tentatively TRBD1 (5 bases). The V end lost 2 bases, the J end lost 3 bases, and 11 bases lay between the germline ends. Germline V CDR1 and CDR2: SGHAT, FQNNGV. The CDR3 loop spans 14 amino acids. CDR3 in DNA: TGTGCCAGCAGCTTACAGGGCGAGAACTACGAGCAGTACTTC. Translation: CASSLQGENYEQYF.

J is TRBJ1-3 and V is TRBV9; 9 nucleotides line up with TRBD1. CDR1 is SGDLS, CDR2 YYNGEE, per germline. Trimming took 3 bases from V and 4 from J; bases not matched to a gene: 11. This CDR3 region has 17 residues. The CDR3 nucleotides read TGTGCCAGCAGCGCTAATCCCCGGACAGGGGTGGGAAACACCATATATTTT. Its translation is CASSANPRTGVGNTIYF.

V and J are TRBV7-9 and TRBJ2-1, with D unclear. Germline CDR1 and CDR2: SEHNR and FQNEAQ (reference sequence). The CDR3 spans 17 residues. The V end lost 5 bases, the J end lost 5 bases, and 22 bases lay between the germline ends. The CDR3 nucleotides read TGTGCCAGCAGCCCCGGGCCCCCGGGCGTCCTAAACAATGAGCAGTTCTTC. This encodes CASSPGPPGVLNNEQFF. The full variable domain, completed using reference TRBV7-9 and TRBJ2-1, is DTGVSQNPRHKITKRGQNVTFRCDPISEHNRLYWYRQTLGQGPEFLTYFQNEAQLEKSRLLSDRFSAERPKGSFSTLEIQRTEQGDSAMYLCASSPGPPGVLNNEQFFGPGTRLTVL.

Of note for this clone: Additional DNA sequences in this sample encode the identical CDR3. The V and J genes are TRBV7-9 and TRBJ2-7, with D perhaps assigned TRBD1 or TRBD2 (5 bases each). V lost 1 base to trimming and J lost 0 bases, with 10 bases between them. Germline CDR1 is SEHNR and CDR2 is FQNEAQ (reference sequence). The CDR3 is made up of 15 amino acids. The CDR3: CASSLVGTGSYEQYF. CDR3 sequence (DNA): TGTGCCAGCAGCTTAGTAGGGACGGGCTCCTACGAGCAGTACTTC.

The chain combines TRBV9 with TRBJ2-7; 9 bases fit TRBD1. V shed 2 bases and J 5 bases; nucleotides not matched to a gene: 11. CDR1 and CDR2 from the germline V gene are SGDLS and YYNGEE. CDR3 length: 16 residues. The CDR3 protein is CASSVAGTGNLHEQYF. The CDR3 DNA sequence: TGTGCCAGCAGCGTCGCCGGGACAGGGAATCTCCACGAGCAGTACTTC.

The chain employs TRBV4-3 and TRBJ2-7, with TRBD1 identical over 10 bases. The trim removed 0 bases at V and 2 bases at J, leaving 7 bases unmatched. Looked up from germline, CDR1 is LGHNA and CDR2 is YSLEER. The CDR3 contains 17 residues. The CDR3 DNA reads TGCGCCAGCAGCCAAGAAGTGGTTGGACAGGGGGCCTACGAGCAGTACTTC. This sequence encodes CASSQEVVGQGAYEQYF.

This sequence joins TRBV11-2 and TRBJ1-1, with 9 bases fitting TRBD1. The CDR3 runs 14 residues. Unmatched junction bases numbered 6, after V lost 5 bases and J lost 5 bases. The germline CDR1 and CDR2 sequences are SGHAT and FQNNGV. CDR3 bases: TGTGCCAGCAGCGACCGGACAGGGGTAACTGAAGCTTTCTTT. Translation gives CASSDRTGVTEAFF.

The rearrangement links TRBV5-1 to TRBJ2-7; 7 bases fit TRBD1. The CDR3 runs to 14 residues. Germline V gives CDR1 SGHRS, CDR2 YFSETQ. The trim removed 4 bases at V and 2 bases at J, leaving 6 bases unmatched. The CDR3, as DNA: TGCGCCAGCAGCCCCGACAGGGTCGCCTACGAGCAGTACTTC. This encodes CASSPDRVAYEQYF.

The V and J genes are TRBV14 and TRBJ2-7; 11 bases align to TRBD2. This CDR3 region has 19 residues. With 3 bases clipped from V and 2 bases from J, the junction kept 15 bases outside the gene matches. The V gene's germline CDR1 is SGHDN and CDR2 FVKESK. In DNA, the CDR3 is TGTGCCAGCAGCCACCCGCAGGTCCTAGCGGGAGGTTTGCCCTACGAGCAGTACTTC. It specifies CASSHPQVLAGGLPYEQYF.

With respect to this clone: This specimen includes other DNA sequences encoding the same CDR3. CDR3 loop: CASSIDLEDYEQYF. CDR3 nucleotides: TGTGCCAGTAGTATAGATCTAGAAGACTACGAGCAGTACTTC. V usage is TRBV19 and J usage is TRBJ2-7; no clear D gene. This CDR3 has 14 amino acids. Germline values: CDR1 LNHDA, CDR2 SQIVND (reference sequence). Trimming removed 0 bases from V and 3 bases from J, with 9 bases in between.

V usage is TRBV5-1 and J usage is TRBJ2-1, with 8 bases that match TRBD2. The germline CDR1 and CDR2 sequences are SGHRS and YFSETQ. The CDR3 loop spans 17 amino acids. With 4 bases clipped from V and 0 bases from J, the junction kept 9 bases outside the gene matches. Written as DNA, the CDR3 is TGCGCCAGCAGCGAATTCACTAGCGGCCACTCCTACAATGAGCAGTTCTTC. It is translated as CASSEFTSGHSYNEQFF.

This rearrangement joins TRBV28 to TRBJ2-7; 9 bases fit TRBD1. Looked up from germline, CDR1 is MDHEN and CDR2 is SYDVKM. With 2 bases clipped from V and 3 bases from J, the junction kept 5 bases outside the gene matches. The CDR3 extends over 15 amino acids. The CDR3 DNA reads TGTGCCAGCAGTTTAGAACAGGGGGCAGACTACGAGCAGTACTTC. Its protein is CASSLEQGADYEQYF.

V and J are TRBV27 and TRBJ2-1, with TRBD2 as a possible D gene (6 bases). Trimming took off 5 bases at V and 7 bases at J, with 18 bases between the two ends. The germline CDR1 and CDR2 sequences are MNHEY and SMNVEV (reference sequence). The CDR3 runs to 15 residues. This CDR3 is CASSLRTGVVNEQFF. The CDR3 DNA sequence: TGTGCCAGCAGTCTCAGGACGGGAGTAGTGAATGAGCAGTTCTTC.

The chain is built from TRBV7-9 and TRBJ2-7; D not certain. The germline V gene encodes CDR1 SEHNR and CDR2 FQNEAQ (reference sequence). The CDR3 sequence is 16 residues long. V gave up 5 bases and J gave up 2 bases, with 19 bases separating them. CDR3 loop: CASSPVIYGQTYEQYF. In nucleotides, the CDR3 is TGTGCCAGCAGCCCCGTTATTTACGGGCAGACCTACGAGCAGTACTTC.

This chain connects TRBV6-5 to TRBJ2-3; tentative D call: TRBD2 (6 bases). Per the germline V gene, CDR1 is MNHEY and CDR2 is SVGAGI. With 6 bases removed from V and 8 bases from J, the gap between germline ends came to 12 bases. CDR3 length: 12 amino acids. The DNA for the CDR3 is TGTGCCAGCAGCCAAGCCGGGGGTACGCAGTATTTT. This sequence encodes CASSQAGGTQYF.

This clone was observed a single time. The V and J genes are TRBV6-5 and TRBJ2-1; D ambiguous. The V end lost 6 bases, the J end lost 7 bases, and 13 bases lay between the germline ends. The CDR3 extends over 13 amino acids. The germline V gene encodes CDR1 MNHEY and CDR2 SVGAGI. CDR3 coding DNA: TGTGCCAGCAGAAGTCCCGGGCCGAATGAGCAGTTCTTC. Its protein product is CASRSPGPNEQFF.

About this clone itself: This sample includes further DNA sequences coding for the same CDR3. The chain recombines TRBV6-6 with TRBJ2-1; D not resolved. This CDR3 spans 12 amino acids. V was cut by 0 bases and J by 6 bases, with 3 bases left in between. Germline lookup yields CDR1 MNHNY and CDR2 SVGAGI (reference sequence). The CDR3 protein is CASSYSPNEQFF. The CDR3 region has the DNA TGTGCCAGCAGTTACTCGCCCAATGAGCAGTTCTTC.

The J gene is TRBJ2-5, the V gene TRBV11-2, with D unclear. The J call is uncertain, as TRBJ2-7 better fits the DNA end. CDR3 length equals 15 residues. The germline CDR1 and CDR2 sequences are SGHAT and FQNNGV. The CDR3 loop reads CASSFNGGNSYEQYF. CDR3 DNA sequence: TGTGCCAGCAGCTTTAACGGCGGCAACTCCTACGAGCAGTACTTC.

This clone was counted a single time. The genes are TRBV9 and TRBJ2-7, with 10 bases that match TRBD2. The germline V gene encodes CDR1 SGDLS and CDR2 YYNGEE. This CDR3 region has 14 residues. J was trimmed by 0 bases and V by 4 bases; bases with no gene match: 1. CDR3 in amino acids: CASSSSGGSYEQYF. The CDR3, as DNA: TGTGCCAGCAGCTCTAGCGGGGGCTCCTACGAGCAGTACTTC.